This TCR beta chain was identified in a study of identifying expanded T cells in peripheral blood (dated by TCRdb to between 2018 and 2021). Turning to the overall study: Technical replicates were generated by sequencing separate aliquots of the same genomic DNA pool, and four replicates were compared pairwise. General study outcomes and caveats: The authors expected that biological variance in healthy repertoires might rise further over much longer intervals, such as months to years. Across all healthy donors, variance in clone template counts between roughly 2-week samples was found to increase significantly with total template count. The binomial model flagged around 1.3 differentially abundant clones between technical replicates, compared with about 15 over about two weeks and 19 over around four weeks. Across all healthy-donor time intervals, the beta-binomial model significantly lowered both the number of clones called differentially abundant and the false-positive rate.

During the collection period, no immune events, such as infections, were documented for the healthy donors. Healthy-donor blood repertoires served as a training cohort to calibrate time-dependent variance in a beta-binomial model of T-cell clone differential abundance. The training cohort was composed of around ten healthy donors, 3 female and 7 male. On average the donors were around 44 years old, and their ages spanned 29 to 64 years. Whole blood from each healthy donor was obtained from a commercial supplier and was collected at three time points 2 to 3 weeks apart. For immunosequencing, genomic DNA was extracted from whole blood that had not been sorted. TCRbeta CDR3 regions were profiled with the immunoSEQ Assay using bias-controlled multiplex PCR amplification of genomic DNA. The authors' pipeline ran thus. To quantify the absolute abundance of each unique TCRbeta CDR3 region, the sequences were collapsed and filtered. Differential abundance was assessed using a binomial (Fisher-equivalent) model and a beta-binomial model in which time-dependent variance fitted from healthy donors was added. Any clone with fewer than 5 combined templates was excluded, and a clone was called differentially abundant if its Benjamini-Hochberg FDR was below 0.01. The form v = (b*log(k)+a)^2 was used to model beta-binomial variance as a function of total template count across the two samples. What TCRdb holds here is the immuneACCESS table cut down to in-frame rearrangements. Part of the clones is not present; checked against another copy, under half of the missing clones reflect an unresolved V gene, and the others are unexplained. The V and J calls and clone size were taken over from that table, and D and trimming were inferred from the DNA. The sample table records tens of thousands of clones; more than 75% of these occur just once. Together, the top ten hold 4% to 5.5% of the sample.

Note on this clone: Its antigen has not been determined. Per-base qualities were not stored, and no clone one base away is much larger.

CDR1 and CDR2 are drawn from the germline V gene (reference sequence): LNHNV, YYDKDF. The CDR3, from cysteine to phenylalanine, totals 12 residues. Solely the CDR3 DNA is kept, with 36 bases framed from the first base. The junction carries 8 bases between V and J, which are trimmed by 6 bases and 3 bases respectively. This clonotype originated in a person aged 18 to 75 in good health. Sequencing was carried out using blood. The rearranged chain carries TRBV15 and TRBJ1-2, with an unclear D gene assignment. This receptor has the CDR3 CATRHGDYGYTF. The base sequence is TGTGCCACCAGACATGGTGACTATGGCTACACCTTC.